This T cell receptor (beta chain) comes out of a study of cytomegalovirus exposure and HLA in healthy donors. This clone was counted only a few times. 13 Jbeta primers and 60 Vbeta primers were used for the PCR. Libraries were prepared by immunoSEQ multiplex PCR; TCRdb keeps only in-frame clonotypes and omits some of them. The top ten hold 1.4% of the sample, which has around 220,000 clones, about 80% seen once. There are 14 residues in the CDR3. Trimming pared 0 bases from V and 5 bases from J, leaving 12 bases between. Germline values: CDR1 SGHRS, CDR2 YFSETQ. This receptor was identified in a girl aged 10 to 17 in good health and CMV-seronegative. V gene TRBV5-1 combines with J gene TRBJ2-7; D might be TRBD1 (5 bases). The source material was PBMCs. This CDR3 reads CASSLVGRADEQYF. The CDR3 DNA follows: TGCGCCAGCAGCTTGGTAGGCAGGGCGGACGAGCAGTACTTC.